The present T cell receptor beta chain was sequenced within a study of blood T cell repertoires in COVID-19. Measured with immunoSEQ multiplex PCR; TCRdb has only the in-frame clones, and not every one. The table shows roughly 250,000 clones, with nearly 85% occurring only once. This CDR3 is 12 amino acids long. J gave up 3 bases and V 8 bases, and 6 bases lay outside the gene matches. The germline V gene has CDR1 SQVTM and CDR2 ANQGSEA. V usage is TRBV29-1 and J usage is TRBJ2-7; 8 bases align to TRBD1. The sequenced sample was peripheral blood. The TCR sequence derives from a human donor in a cohort sampled during active COVID-19. The CDR3 DNA reads as TGCAGCTTCCAGGGGGCCCTCTACGAGCAGTACTTC. It codes for CSFQGALYEQYF.